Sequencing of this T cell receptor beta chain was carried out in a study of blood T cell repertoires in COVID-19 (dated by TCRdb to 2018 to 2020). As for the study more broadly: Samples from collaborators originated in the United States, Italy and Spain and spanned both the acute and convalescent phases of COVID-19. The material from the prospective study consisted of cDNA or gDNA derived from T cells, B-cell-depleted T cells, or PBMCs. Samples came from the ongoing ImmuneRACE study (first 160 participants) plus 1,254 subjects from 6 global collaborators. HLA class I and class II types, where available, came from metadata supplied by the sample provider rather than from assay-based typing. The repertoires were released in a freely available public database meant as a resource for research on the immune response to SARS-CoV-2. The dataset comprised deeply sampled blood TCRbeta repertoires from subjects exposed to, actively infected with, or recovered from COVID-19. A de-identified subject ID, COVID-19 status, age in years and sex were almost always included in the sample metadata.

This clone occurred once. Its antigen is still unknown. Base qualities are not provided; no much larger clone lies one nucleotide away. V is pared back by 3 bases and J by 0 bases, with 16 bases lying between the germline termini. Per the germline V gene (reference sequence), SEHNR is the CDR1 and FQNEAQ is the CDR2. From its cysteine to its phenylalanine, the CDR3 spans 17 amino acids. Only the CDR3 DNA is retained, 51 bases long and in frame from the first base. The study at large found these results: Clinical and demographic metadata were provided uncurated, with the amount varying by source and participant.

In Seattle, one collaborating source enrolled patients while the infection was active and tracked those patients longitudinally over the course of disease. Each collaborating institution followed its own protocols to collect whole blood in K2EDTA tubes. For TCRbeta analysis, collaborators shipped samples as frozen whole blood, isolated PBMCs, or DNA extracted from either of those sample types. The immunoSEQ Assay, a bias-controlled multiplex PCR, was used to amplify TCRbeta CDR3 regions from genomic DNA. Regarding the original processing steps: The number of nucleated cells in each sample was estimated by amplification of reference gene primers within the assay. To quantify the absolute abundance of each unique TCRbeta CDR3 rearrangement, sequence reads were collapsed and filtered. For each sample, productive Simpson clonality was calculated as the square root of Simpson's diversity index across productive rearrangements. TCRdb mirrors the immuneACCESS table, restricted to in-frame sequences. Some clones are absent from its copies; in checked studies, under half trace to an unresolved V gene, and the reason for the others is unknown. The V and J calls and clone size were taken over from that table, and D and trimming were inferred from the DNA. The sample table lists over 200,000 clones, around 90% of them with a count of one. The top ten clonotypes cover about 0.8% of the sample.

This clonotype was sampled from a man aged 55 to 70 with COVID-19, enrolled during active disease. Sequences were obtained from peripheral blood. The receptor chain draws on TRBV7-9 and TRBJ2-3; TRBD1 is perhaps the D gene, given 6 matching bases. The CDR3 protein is CASSFSYRVGSTDTQYF. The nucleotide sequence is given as TGTGCCAGCAGCTTCTCCTACAGGGTCGGGAGCACAGATACGCAGTATTTT.